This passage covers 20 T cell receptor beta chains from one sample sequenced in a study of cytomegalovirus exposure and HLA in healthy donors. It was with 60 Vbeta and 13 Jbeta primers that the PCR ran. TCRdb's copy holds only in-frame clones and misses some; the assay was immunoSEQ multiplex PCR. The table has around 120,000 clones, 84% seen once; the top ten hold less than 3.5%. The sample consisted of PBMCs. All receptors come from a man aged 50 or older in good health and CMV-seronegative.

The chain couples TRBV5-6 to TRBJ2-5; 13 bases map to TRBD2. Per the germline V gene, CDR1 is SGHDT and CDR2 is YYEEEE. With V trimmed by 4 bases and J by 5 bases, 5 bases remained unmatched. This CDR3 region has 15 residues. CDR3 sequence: CASSAGLAGWETQYF. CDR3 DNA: TGTGCCAGCAGCGCGGGACTAGCGGGGTGGGAGACCCAGTACTTC.

The CDR3 sequence is CASSQDHQAYGYTF. The CDR3 DNA is TGCGCCAGCAGCCAAGATCACCAGGCCTATGGCTACACCTTC. V is TRBV4-1 and J is TRBJ1-2; D is uncertain. With 0 bases removed from V and 4 bases from J, the gap between germline ends came to 9 bases. Germline V gene lookup returns CDR1 MGHRA and CDR2 YSYEKL. The CDR3 is made up of 14 amino acids.

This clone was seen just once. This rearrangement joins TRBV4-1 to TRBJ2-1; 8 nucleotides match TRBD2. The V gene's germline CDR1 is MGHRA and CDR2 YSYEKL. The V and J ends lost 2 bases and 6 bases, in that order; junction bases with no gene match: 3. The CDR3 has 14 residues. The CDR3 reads CASSQTGGSNEQFF. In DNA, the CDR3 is TGCGCCAGCAGCCAAACGGGGGGGTCCAATGAGCAGTTCTTC.

The CDR3 region is CATQGGFGDTQYF. CDR3 DNA: TGTGCCACCCAGGGGGGCTTCGGCGATACGCAGTATTTT. This chain connects TRBV6-5 to TRBJ2-3; D may be TRBD1 (7 bases). CDR1 is MNHEY, CDR2 SVGAGI, per germline. V gave up 10 bases and J gave up 6 bases, with 17 bases separating them. The CDR3 spans 13 residues.

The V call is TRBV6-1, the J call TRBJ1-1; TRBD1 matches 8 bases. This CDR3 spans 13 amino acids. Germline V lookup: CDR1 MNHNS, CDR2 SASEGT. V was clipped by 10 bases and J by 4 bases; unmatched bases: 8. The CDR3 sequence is CATSTGDATEAFF. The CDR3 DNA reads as TGTGCCACCTCGACAGGGGATGCCACTGAAGCTTTCTTT.

The DNA for the CDR3 is TGTGCCAGCAGCGCCCGGGGCTACGAGCAGTACTTC. This gives the protein CASSARGYEQYF. V and J are TRBV7-8 and TRBJ2-7; perhaps TRBD2 as D (5 bases). The V gene lost 5 bases and the J gene lost 3 bases, with 8 bases spanning the gap. CDR3 size: 12 residues. CDR1 and CDR2 from the germline V gene are SGHVS and FQNEAQ.

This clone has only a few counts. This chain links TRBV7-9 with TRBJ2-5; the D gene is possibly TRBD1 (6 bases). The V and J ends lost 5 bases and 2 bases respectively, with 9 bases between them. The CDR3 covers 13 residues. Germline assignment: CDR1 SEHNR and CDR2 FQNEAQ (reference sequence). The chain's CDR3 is CASSRQVQETQYF. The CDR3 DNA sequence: TGTGCCAGCAGCAGACAGGTACAAGAGACCCAGTACTTC.

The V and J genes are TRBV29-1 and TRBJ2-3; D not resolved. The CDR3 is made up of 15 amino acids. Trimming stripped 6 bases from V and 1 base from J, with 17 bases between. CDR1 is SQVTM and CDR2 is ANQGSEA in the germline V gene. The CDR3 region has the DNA TGCAGCGTGCCCGAGTTCGAGCTAGGCACAGATACGCAGTATTTT. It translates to CSVPEFELGTDTQYF.

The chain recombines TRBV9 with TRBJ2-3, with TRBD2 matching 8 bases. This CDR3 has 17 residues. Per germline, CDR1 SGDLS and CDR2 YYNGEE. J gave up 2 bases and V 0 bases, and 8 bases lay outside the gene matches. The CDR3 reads CASSVAGRGALTDTQYF. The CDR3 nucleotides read TGTGCCAGCAGCGTAGCGGGGCGGGGGGCTCTCACAGATACGCAGTATTTT.

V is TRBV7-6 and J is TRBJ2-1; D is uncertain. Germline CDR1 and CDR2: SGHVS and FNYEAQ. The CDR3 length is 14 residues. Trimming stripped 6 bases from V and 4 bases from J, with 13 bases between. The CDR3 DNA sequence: TGTGCCAGCAGTCCCGGGTCGGCGTACAATGAGCAGTTCTTC. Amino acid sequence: CASSPGSAYNEQFF. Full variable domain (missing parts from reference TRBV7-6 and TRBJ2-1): GAGVSQSPRYKVTKRGQDVALRCDPISGHVSLYWYRQALGQGPEFLTYFNYEAQQDKSGLPNDRFSAERPEGSISTLTIQRTEQRDSAMYRCASSPGSAYNEQFFGPGTRLTVL.

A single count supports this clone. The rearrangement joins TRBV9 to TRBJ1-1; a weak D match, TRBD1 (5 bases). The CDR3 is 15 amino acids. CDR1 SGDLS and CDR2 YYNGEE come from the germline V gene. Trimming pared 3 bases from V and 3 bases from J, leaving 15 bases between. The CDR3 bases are TGTGCCAGCAGCGGAATCAGGGAAGAGGACACTGAAGCTTTCTTT. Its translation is CASSGIREEDTEAFF.

In DNA form, the CDR3 reads TGTGCCAGCAGTTACTCATACAGGGTTGAAGACACTGAAGCTTTCTTT. It codes for CASSYSYRVEDTEAFF. The rearrangement joins TRBV6-5 to TRBJ1-1; TRBD1 is a possible D gene (6 bases). The CDR3 length is 16 residues. V was pared by 0 bases and J by 3 bases, with 14 bases between. From germline, CDR1 is MNHEY and CDR2 SVGAGI.

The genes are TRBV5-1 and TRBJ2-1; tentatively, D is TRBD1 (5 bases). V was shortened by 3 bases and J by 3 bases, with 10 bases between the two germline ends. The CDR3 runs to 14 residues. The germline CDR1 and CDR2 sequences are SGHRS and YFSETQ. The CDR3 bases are TGCGCCAGCAGCTACGGACAAGACTACAATGAGCAGTTCTTC. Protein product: CASSYGQDYNEQFF.

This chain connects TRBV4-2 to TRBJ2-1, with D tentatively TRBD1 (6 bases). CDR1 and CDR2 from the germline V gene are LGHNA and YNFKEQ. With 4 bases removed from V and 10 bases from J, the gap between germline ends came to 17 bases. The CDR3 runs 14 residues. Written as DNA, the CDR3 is TGTGCCAGCAGCCTCAGAAGATCTCAGGGGGAGCAGTTCTTC. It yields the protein CASSLRRSQGEQFF.

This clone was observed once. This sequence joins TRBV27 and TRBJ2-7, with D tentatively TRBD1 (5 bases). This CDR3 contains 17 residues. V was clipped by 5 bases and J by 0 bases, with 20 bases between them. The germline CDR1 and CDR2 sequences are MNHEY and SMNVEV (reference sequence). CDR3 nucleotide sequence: TGTGCCAGCAGTCGGAAGACAGACTCCAAGAACTCCTACGAGCAGTACTTC. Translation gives CASSRKTDSKNSYEQYF.

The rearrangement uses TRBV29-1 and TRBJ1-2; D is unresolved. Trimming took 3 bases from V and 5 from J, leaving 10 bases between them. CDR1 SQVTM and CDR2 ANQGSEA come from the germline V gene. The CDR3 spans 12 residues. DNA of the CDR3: TGCAGCGTTGACCGCGGGATTTATGGCTACACCTTC. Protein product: CSVDRGIYGYTF.

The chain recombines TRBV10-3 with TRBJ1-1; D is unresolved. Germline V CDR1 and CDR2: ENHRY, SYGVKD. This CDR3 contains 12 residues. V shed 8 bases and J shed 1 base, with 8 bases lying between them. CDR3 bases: TGTGCCATCGCGTCCCAGAACACTGAAGCTTTCTTT. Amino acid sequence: CAIASQNTEAFF.

CDR3 in DNA: TGCGCCAGCAGCCTCTCGTGGGGGCCTCTTAACAATGAGCAGTTCTTC. Amino acids: CASSLSWGPLNNEQFF. V and J are TRBV4-3 and TRBJ2-1; tentative D call: TRBD1 (6 bases). This CDR3 is built from 16 residues. Per germline, CDR1 LGHNA and CDR2 YSLEER. V was cut by 4 bases and J by 5 bases, with 18 bases left in between.

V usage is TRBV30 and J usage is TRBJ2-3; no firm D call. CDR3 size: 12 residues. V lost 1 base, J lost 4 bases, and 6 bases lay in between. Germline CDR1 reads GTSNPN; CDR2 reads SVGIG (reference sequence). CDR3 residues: CAWSALPDTQYF. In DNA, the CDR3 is TGTGCCTGGAGTGCCCTCCCAGATACGCAGTATTTT.

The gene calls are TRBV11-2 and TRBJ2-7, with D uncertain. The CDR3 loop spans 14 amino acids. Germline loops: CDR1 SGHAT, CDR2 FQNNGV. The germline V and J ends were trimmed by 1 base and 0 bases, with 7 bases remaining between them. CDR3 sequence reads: CASSLVVSSYEQYF. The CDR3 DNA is TGTGCCAGCAGCTTAGTTGTGAGCTCCTACGAGCAGTACTTC.